This T cell receptor (beta chain) appears in the sequencing data of a study of T cell responses to AZD1222 COVID-19 vaccine. A note on this clone: What it binds is not known.

The CDR3 covers 17 residues. V gave up 9 bases and J gave up 2 bases; unmatched junction bases: 16. CDR1 and CDR2 (germline): MNHEY, SMNVEV (reference sequence). TCRdb keeps only in-frame clones here, not all; method: immunoSEQ multiplex PCR. The sample has roughly 93,000 clones; approximately 89% are singletons. Regarding the study as a whole: Following two doses of AZD1222, Spike-specific TCR breadth and depth rose. Clonal diversity may have been underestimated in mostly white British donors. The number of AZD1222 recipients seropositive at baseline was only five to seven.

This TCR was sampled from an adult who received the AZD1222 COVID-19 vaccine. J is TRBJ2-7 and V is TRBV27, with 10 bases lining up with TRBD1. The sequenced sample was peripheral blood, obtained 28 days after the second AZD1222 dose. The CDR3 spells CASRSLGTGVRTYEQYF. CDR3 sequence (DNA): TGTGCCAGTAGGTCGCTGGGGACAGGGGTCAGAACCTACGAGCAGTACTTC.